This paragraph covers one T cell receptor beta chain sequence. The target antigen is unknown. The CDR3 is 14 residues long. Germline assignment: CDR1 SGHNT and CDR2 YYREEE (reference sequence). V was cut by 4 bases and J by 3 bases, with 13 bases left in between. This sample is part of a study of T-cell memory formation after mild COVID-19. The overall study: Across donors, TCR clusters were largely donor specific. General study findings and limits: Mostly located in CM and EM were contracting CD4+ clones, with contracting CD8+ clones located in EMRA.

With constant-segment primers, 5'RACE yielded cDNA libraries of TCR alpha and TCR beta that carried sample barcodes and UMIs. TCRdb reprocessed the 5' RACE reads with MiXCR, giving one entry per CDR3 protein. This table holds 350,000 to 500,000 distinct CDR3 sequences, approximately 19% found once. The sequenced material came from PBMCs or a T cell subset sorted from them (not recorded which). The receptor was derived from a man aged 18 to 29 who had mild COVID-19 (a few samples of this study predate the infection). Cell type and time point are not known. The chain employs TRBV5-4 and TRBJ1-1, with D tentatively TRBD1 (6 bases). The CDR3 nucleotides read TGTGCCAGCAGCCCGCGAACAGGGTACACTGAAGCTTTCTTT. This codes for CASSPRTGYTEAFF.